This is a list of T cell receptor beta chains from one sample in a study of T cell repertoires in cytomegalovirus infection. One entry per CDR3 protein results from TCRdb running MiXCR on the reads. Among over 120,000 distinct CDR3 sequences listed, more than 25% were seen once. No antigens are known for them. The input for sequencing was CD8+ T cells from cultured PBMCs, taken from culture after CMV antigen stimulation. The receptor source for this set is a human donor in good health (CMV status not recorded). Some clones in this sample may be carry-over from other donors' samples. CDR3s leave out the opening cysteine and the closing phenylalanine or tryptophan. The order of the fields is CDR3 protein, clone size, V gene, CDR3 length. Not all rows give a size; the values are once, few, many and, for expanded clones, a class.

ASSQSISYEQY | . | TRBV4-1 | 11
ASSPLAGVDLAF | . | TRBV4-1 | 12
ASSPSGQGNYFEQF | few | TRBV7-6 | 14
ASSGLGGPDTQY | . | TRBV7-9 | 12
ASSYPTEGKTPFYEQY | . | TRBV6-2/TRBV6-3 | 16
ASSQRIGSSTYGYT | . | TRBV2 | 14
ASSLGPGTYEQY | many | TRBV7-6 | 12
ASSLNLAGGYEQY | . | TRBV7-2 | 13
ASSLVVYEQY | . | TRBV7-9 | 10
ATSGLRHTEAF | . | TRBV15 | 11
ASSGSAHNEQF | . | TRBV12-3/TRBV12-4 | 11
ASSLTGASTDTQY | many | TRBV7-3 | 13
ASSYGPSEAF | few | TRBV6-6 | 10
SAGPGTGEVLGTDTQY | few | TRBV20-1 | 16
ASSVPDRGREWQETQY | . | TRBV7-9 | 16
ASSEGADTGELF | few | TRBV6-1 | 12
ASSPQGAEAF | few | TRBV11-1 | 10
ASSHVTGGQETQY | many | TRBV4-1 | 13
ASTTTEAFRPSTDTQY | . | TRBV11-2 | 16
ASSLGTGTGITEAF | few | TRBV7-3 | 14
ASSVVREAF | few | TRBV9 | 9
ASSSTRGPKTPYEQY | . | TRBV28 | 15
SVWANVLT | . | TRBV29-1 | 8
ASSLGRANQPQH | once | TRBV13 | 12
ASSPDRTETQY | . | TRBV12-3/TRBV12-4 | 11
ASSTTDHSLDTGELF | many | TRBV12-3/TRBV12-4 | 15
ASSMAGGAGEQY | few | TRBV19 | 12
SARDVLGDWPQH | few | TRBV20-1 | 12
ASSIAGYYGYT | few | TRBV19 | 11
ASSLVLGNEQF | . | TRBV7-4 | 11
ASSYSAGGDEQF | few | TRBV6-6 | 12
ASSYGGWETYEQY | many | TRBV6-5 | 13